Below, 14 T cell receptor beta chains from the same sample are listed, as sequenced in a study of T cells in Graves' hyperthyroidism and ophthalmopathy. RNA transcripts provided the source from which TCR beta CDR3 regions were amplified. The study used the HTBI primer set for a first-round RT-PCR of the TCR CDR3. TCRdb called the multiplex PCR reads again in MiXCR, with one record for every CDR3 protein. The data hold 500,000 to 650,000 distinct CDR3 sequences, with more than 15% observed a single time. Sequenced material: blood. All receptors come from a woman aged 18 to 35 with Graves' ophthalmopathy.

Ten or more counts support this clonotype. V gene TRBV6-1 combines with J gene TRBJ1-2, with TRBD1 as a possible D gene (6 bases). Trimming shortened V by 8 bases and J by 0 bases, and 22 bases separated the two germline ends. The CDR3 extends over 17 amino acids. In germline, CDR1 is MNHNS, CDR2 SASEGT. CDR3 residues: CASRPPTGLGPNYGYTF. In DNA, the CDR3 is TGTGCCAGCCGACCGCCGACAGGTTTGGGGCCTAACTATGGCTACACCTTC.

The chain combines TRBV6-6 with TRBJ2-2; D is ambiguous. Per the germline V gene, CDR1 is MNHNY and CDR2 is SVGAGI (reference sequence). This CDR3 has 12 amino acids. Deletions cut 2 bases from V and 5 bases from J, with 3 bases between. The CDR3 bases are TGTGCCAGCAGTTACCCGACCGGGGAGCTGTTTTTT. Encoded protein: CASSYPTGELFF.

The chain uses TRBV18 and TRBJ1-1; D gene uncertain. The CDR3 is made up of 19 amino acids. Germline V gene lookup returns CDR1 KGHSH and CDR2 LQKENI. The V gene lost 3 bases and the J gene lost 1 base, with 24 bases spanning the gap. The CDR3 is CASSPARYFPLAKNTEAFF. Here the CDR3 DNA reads TGTGCCAGCTCACCGGCCAGGTACTTTCCTCTGGCTAAGAACACTGAAGCTTTCTTT. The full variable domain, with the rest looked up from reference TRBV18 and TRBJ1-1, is NAGVMQNPRHLVRRRGQEARLRCSPMKGHSHVYWYRQLPEEGLKFMVYLQKENIIDESGMPKERFSAEFPKEGPSILRIQQVVRGDSAAYFCASSPARYFPLAKNTEAFFGQGTRLTVV.

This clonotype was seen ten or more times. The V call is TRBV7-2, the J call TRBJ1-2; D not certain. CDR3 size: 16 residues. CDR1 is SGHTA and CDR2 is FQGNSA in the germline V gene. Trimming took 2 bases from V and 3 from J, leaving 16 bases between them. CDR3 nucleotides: TGTGCCAGCAGCTTATCCCGGAGACGCGAAGACTATGGCTACACCTTC. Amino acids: CASSLSRRREDYGYTF.

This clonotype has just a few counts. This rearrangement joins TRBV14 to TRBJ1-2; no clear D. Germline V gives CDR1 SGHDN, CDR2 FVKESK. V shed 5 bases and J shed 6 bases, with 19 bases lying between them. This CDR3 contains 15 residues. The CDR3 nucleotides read TGTGCCAGCAGCTCCGCCGGCCTGGTCCGGAATGGCTACACCTTC. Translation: CASSSAGLVRNGYTF. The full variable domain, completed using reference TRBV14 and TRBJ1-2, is EAGVTQFPSHSVIEKGQTVTLRCDPISGHDNLYWYRRVMGKEIKFLLHFVKESKQDESGMPNNRFLAERTGGTYSTLKVQPAELEDSGVYFCASSSAGLVRNGYTFGSGTRLTVV.

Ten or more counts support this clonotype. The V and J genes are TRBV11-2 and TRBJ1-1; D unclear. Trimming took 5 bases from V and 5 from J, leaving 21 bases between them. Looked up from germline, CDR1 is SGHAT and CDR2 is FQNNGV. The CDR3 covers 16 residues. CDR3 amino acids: CASSPYLFRKSTEAFF. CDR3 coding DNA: TGTGCCAGCAGCCCGTACTTGTTTCGAAAGTCTACTGAAGCTTTCTTT.

The CDR3 reads CATSRDFSSGQYF. The CDR3 bases are TGTGCCACCAGCAGAGACTTCTCGAGCGGGCAGTACTTC. V gene TRBV15 combines with J gene TRBJ2-7; possibly TRBD2 for D (5 bases). This CDR3 is 13 amino acids long. V gave up 0 bases and J gave up 9 bases, with 12 bases separating them. The germline V gene encodes CDR1 LNHNV and CDR2 YYDKDF (reference sequence).

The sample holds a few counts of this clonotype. In nucleotides, the CDR3 is TGCGCCAGCAGCTTGGCTCGGGACAGGGAGACCTACGAGCAGTACTTC. This sequence encodes CASSLARDRETYEQYF. The J gene is TRBJ2-7, the V gene TRBV5-1, with 9 bases matching TRBD1. This CDR3 comprises 16 residues. Germline CDR1 is SGHRS and CDR2 is YFSETQ. With 0 bases clipped from V and 2 bases from J, the junction kept 6 bases outside the gene matches.

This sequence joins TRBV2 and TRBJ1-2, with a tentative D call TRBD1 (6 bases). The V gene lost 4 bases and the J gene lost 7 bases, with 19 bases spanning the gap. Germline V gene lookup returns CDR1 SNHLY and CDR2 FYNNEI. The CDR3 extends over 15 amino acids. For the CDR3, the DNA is TGTGCCAGCAGTGGACAGGTTCTTGGTAAACTTGGCTACACCTTC. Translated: CASSGQVLGKLGYTF.

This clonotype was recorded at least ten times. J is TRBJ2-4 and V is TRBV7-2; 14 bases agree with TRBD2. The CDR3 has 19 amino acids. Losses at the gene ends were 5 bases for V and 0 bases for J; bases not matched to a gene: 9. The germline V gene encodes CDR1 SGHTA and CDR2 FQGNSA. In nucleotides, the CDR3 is TGTGCCAGCAGCGCGGGACTAGCGGGAGACATCTTAGCCAAAAACATTCAGTACTTC. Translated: CASSAGLAGDILAKNIQYF.

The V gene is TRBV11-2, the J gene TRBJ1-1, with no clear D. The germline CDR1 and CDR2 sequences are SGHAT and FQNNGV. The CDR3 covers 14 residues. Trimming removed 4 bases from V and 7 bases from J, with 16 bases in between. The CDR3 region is CASSSIRRPLEAFF. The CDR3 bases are TGTGCCAGCAGCTCAATCAGGAGACCCCTTGAAGCTTTCTTT.

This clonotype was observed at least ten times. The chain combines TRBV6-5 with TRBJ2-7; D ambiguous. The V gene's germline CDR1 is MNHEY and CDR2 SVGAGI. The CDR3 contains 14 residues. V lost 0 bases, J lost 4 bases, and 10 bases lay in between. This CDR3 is CASSYSTRRYEQYF. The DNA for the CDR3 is TGTGCCAGCAGTTACTCCACGCGGAGATACGAGCAGTACTTC.

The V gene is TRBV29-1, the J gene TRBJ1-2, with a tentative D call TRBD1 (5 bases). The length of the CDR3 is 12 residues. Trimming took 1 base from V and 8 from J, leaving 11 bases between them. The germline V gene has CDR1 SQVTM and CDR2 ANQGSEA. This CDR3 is CSVEVGGEGYTF. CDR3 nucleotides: TGCAGCGTTGAAGTTGGAGGGGAGGGCTACACCTTC.

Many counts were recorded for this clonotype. The CDR3 sequence: CASSQGLAGSSYNEQFF. Written as DNA, the CDR3 is TGTGCCAGCAGCCAGGGACTAGCGGGGAGCTCCTACAATGAGCAGTTCTTC. V is TRBV3-1 and J is TRBJ2-1; TRBD2 agrees at 13 bases. V shed 3 bases, J shed 0 bases, and the junction held 2 bases outside the gene matches. Looked up from germline, CDR1 is LGHDT and CDR2 is YNNKEL (reference sequence). The CDR3 has 17 residues.